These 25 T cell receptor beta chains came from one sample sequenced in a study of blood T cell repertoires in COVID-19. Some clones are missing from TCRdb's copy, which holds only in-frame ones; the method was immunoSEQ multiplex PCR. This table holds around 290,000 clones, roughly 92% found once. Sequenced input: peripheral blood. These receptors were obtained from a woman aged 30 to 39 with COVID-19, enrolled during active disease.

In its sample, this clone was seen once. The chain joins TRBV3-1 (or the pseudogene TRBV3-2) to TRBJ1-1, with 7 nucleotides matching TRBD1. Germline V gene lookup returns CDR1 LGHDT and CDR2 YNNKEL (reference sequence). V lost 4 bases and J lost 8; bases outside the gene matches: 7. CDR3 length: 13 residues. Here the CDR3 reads CASSLRQGGEAFF. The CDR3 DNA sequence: TGTGCCAGCAGCCTTCGACAGGGAGGAGAAGCTTTCTTT.

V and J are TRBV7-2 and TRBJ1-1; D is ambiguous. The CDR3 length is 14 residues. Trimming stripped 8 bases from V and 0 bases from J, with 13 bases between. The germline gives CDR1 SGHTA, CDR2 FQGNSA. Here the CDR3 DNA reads TGTGCCAGCGGCTACGGAGGGCTGAACACTGAAGCTTTCTTT. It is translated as CASGYGGLNTEAFF.

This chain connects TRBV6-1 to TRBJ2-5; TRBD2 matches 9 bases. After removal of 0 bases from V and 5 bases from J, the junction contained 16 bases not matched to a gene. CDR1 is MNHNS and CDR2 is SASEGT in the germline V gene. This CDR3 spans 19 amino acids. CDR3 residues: CASSEALIAGAVVWETQYF. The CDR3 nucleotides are TGTGCCAGCAGTGAAGCGCTGATAGCGGGAGCAGTGGTTTGGGAGACCCAGTACTTC.

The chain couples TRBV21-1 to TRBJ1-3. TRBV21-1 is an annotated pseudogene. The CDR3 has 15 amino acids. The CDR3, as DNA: TGTGCCAGCAGCAAATCCACAACTACTGGAAACACCATATATTTT. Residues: CASSKSTTTGNTIYF.

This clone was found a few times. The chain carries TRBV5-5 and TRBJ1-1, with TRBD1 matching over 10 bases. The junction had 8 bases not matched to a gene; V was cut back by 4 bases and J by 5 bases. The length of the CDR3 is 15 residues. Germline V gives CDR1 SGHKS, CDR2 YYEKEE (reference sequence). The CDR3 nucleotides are TGTGCCAGCAGCCCCCGACAGGGGGCGCGAACTGAAGCTTTCTTT. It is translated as CASSPRQGARTEAFF.

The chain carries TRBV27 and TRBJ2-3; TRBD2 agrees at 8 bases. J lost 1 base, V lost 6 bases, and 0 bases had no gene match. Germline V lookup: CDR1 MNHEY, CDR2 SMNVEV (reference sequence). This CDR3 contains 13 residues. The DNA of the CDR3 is TGTGCCAGCAGACTAGCGGGCACAGATACGCAGTATTTT. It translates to CASRLAGTDTQYF.

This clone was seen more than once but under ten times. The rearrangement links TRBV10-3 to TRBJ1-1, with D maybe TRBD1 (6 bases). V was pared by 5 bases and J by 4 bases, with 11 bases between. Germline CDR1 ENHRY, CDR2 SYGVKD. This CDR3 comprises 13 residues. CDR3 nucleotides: TGTGCCATCAGTAGTTTGGGGGCCACTGAAGCTTTCTTT. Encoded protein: CAISSLGATEAFF.

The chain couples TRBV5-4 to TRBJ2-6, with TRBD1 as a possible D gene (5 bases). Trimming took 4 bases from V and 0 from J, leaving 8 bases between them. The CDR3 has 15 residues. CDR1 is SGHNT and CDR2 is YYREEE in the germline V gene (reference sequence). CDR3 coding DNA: TGTGCCAGCAGCCGGACAAGCTCTGGGGCCAACGTCCTGACTTTC. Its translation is CASSRTSSGANVLTF.

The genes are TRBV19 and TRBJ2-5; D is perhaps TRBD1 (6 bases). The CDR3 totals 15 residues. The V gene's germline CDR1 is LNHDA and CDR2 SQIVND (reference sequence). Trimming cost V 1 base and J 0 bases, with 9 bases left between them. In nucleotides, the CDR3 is TGTGCCAGTAGTATAGGCCAGGGGTACCAAGAGACCCAGTACTTC. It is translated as CASSIGQGYQETQYF.

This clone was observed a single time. The CDR3 bases are TGTGCCAGCAGCTTGGACCCAGGGGGCACTGAAGCTTTCTTT. Its translation: CASSLDPGGTEAFF. The V gene is TRBV5-4, the J gene TRBJ1-1; 7 bases are shared with TRBD1. V shed 0 bases, J shed 4 bases, and the junction held 3 bases outside the gene matches. Germline V CDR1 and CDR2: SGHNT, YYREEE (reference sequence). CDR3 length: 14 amino acids.

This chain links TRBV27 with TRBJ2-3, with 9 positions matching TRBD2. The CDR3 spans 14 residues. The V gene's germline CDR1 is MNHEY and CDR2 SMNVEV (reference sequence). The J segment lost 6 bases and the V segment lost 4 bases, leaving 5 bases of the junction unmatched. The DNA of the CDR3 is TGTGCCAGCAGTTCCCGGACTAGCGCGGATACGCAGTATTTT. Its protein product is CASSSRTSADTQYF.

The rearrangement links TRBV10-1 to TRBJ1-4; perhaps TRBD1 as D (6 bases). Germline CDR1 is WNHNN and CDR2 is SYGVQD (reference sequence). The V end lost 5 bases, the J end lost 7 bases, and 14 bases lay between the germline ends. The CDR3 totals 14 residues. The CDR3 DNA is TGCGCCAGCAGTTCCGGGGGGCTCGGTGAAAAACTGTTTTTT. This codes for CASSSGGLGEKLFF.

The CDR3 nucleotides read TGTGCCAGCAGCGAAGACAGTCAGCATAATTCACCCCTCCACTTT. Translating it yields CASSEDSQHNSPLHF. V is TRBV9 and J is TRBJ1-6, with D possibly TRBD1 on 5 matching bases. The CDR3 is made up of 15 amino acids. V was shortened by 3 bases and J by 5 bases, with 12 bases between the two germline ends. Germline V gene sequence: CDR1 SGDLS, CDR2 YYNGEE.

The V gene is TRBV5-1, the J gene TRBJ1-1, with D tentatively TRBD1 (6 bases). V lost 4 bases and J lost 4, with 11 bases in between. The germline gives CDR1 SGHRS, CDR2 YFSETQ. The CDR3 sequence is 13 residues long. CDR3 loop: CASSTQGSTEAFF. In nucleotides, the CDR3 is TGCGCCAGCAGCACCCAGGGGTCCACTGAAGCTTTCTTT.

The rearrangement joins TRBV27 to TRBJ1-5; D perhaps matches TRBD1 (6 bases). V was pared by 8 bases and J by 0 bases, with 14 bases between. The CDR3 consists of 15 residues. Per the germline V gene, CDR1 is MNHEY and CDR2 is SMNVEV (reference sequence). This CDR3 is CASGDTGYSNQPQHF. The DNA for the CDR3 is TGTGCCAGCGGAGATACAGGGTATAGCAATCAGCCCCAGCATTTT.

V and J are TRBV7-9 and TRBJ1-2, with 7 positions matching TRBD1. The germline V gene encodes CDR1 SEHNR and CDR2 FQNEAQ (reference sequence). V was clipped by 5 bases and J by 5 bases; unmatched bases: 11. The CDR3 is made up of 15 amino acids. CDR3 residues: CASSRDLGQAYGYTF. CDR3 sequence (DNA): TGTGCCAGCAGCCGCGACCTTGGACAGGCTTATGGCTACACCTTC.

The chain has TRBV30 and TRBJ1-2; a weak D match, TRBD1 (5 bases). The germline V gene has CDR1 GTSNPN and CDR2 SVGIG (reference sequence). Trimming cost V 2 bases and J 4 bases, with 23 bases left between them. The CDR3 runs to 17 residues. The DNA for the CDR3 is TGTGCCTGGAGTTCCACAGGAAGTCCGGGAGGCGGCTATGGCTACACCTTC. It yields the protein CAWSSTGSPGGGYGYTF.

This chain's CDR3 is CASSSGTSGYLDTQYF. DNA for the CDR3: TGCGCCAGCAGCTCGGGGACTAGCGGGTACTTAGATACGCAGTATTTT. The genes are TRBV5-1 and TRBJ2-3, with 12 bases lining up with TRBD2. Germline CDR1 SGHRS, CDR2 YFSETQ. V was clipped by 3 bases and J by 5 bases; unmatched bases: 7. CDR3 length: 16 residues.

The CDR3 protein is CASSFEEGRAFF. The CDR3 coding sequence is TGTGCCAGCAGTTTTGAGGAGGGTCGAGCTTTCTTT. The chain carries TRBV12-3 or TRBV12-4 and TRBJ1-1; D ambiguous. This CDR3 is 12 amino acids long. Trimming shortened V by 3 bases and J by 10 bases, and 12 bases separated the two germline ends.

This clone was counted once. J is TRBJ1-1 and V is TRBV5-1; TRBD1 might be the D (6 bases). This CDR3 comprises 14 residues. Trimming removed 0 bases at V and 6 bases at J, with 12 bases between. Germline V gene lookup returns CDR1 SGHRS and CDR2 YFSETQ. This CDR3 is CASSLGTGYPEAFF. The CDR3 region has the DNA TGCGCCAGCAGCTTGGGTACAGGGTACCCTGAAGCTTTCTTT.

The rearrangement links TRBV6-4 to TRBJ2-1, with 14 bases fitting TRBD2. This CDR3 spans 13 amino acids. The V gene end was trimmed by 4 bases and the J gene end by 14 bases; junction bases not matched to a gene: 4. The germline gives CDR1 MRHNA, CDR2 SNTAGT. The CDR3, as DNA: TGTGCCAGCAGTGGGGGACTAGCGGGAGTGAAGTTCTTC. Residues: CASSGGLAGVKFF.

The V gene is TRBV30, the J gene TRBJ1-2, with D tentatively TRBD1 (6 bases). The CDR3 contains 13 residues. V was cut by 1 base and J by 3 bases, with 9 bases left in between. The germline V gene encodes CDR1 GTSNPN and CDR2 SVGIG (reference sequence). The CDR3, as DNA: TGTGCCTGGAGTGACTCAGGGGACTATGGCTACACCTTC. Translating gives CAWSDSGDYGYTF.

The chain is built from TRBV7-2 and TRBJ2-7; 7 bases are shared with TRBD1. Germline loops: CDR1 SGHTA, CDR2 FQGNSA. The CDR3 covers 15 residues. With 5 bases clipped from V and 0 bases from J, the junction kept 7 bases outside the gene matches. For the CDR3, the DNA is TGTGCCAGCAGCCCGCGACAGGGCAGCTCCTACGAGCAGTACTTC. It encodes CASSPRQGSSYEQYF.

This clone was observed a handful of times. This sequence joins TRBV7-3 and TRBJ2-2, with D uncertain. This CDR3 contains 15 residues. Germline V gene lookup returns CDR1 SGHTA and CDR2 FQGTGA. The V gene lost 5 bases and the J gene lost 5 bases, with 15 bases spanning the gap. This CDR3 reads CASSPTTQLTGELFF. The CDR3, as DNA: TGTGCCAGCAGCCCCACTACTCAACTGACCGGGGAGCTGTTTTTT.

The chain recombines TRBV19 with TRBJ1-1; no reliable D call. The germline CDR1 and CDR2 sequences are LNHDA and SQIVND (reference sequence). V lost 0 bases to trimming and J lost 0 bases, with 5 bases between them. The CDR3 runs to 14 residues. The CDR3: CASSIDNLNTEAFF. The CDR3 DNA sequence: TGTGCCAGTAGTATAGATAATTTGAACACTGAAGCTTTCTTT.